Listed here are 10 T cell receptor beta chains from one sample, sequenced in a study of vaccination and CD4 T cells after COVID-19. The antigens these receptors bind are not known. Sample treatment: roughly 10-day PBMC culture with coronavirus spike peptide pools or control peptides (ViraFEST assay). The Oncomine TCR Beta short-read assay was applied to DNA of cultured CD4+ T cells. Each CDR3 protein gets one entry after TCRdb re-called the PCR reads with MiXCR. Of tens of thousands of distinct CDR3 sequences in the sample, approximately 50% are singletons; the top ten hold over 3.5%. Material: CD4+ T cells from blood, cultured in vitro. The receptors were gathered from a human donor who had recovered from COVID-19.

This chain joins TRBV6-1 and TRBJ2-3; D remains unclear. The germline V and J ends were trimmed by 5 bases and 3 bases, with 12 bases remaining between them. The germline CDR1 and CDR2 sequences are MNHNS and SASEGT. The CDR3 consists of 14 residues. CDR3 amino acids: CASSPDPSTDTQYF. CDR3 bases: TGTGCCAGCAGTCCTGACCCTTCGACAGATACGCAGTATTTT.

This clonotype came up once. CDR3 nucleotide sequence: TGTGCCTGGAGGACAGGCAGTGCCTACACCTTC. Translating gives CAWRTGSAYTF. The V call is TRBV30, the J call TRBJ1-2, with a possible D match to TRBD1 (6 bases). V was clipped by 3 bases and J by 10 bases, with 12 bases between them. This CDR3 comprises 11 residues. The germline gives CDR1 GTSNPN, CDR2 SVGIG (reference sequence).

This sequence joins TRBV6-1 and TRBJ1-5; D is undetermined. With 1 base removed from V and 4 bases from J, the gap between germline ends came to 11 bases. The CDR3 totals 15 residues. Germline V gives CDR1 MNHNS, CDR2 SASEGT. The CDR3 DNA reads TGTGCCAGCAGTGAAGAAAGGCAGGAGAATCAGCCCCAGCATTTT. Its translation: CASSEERQENQPQHF.

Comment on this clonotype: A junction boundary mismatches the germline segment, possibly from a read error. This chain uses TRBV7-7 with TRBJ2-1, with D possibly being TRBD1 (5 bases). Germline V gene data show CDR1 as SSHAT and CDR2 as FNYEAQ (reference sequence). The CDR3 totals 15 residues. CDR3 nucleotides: TGTGCTAGCAGCTTGGCGGACGCAGGGATCGGTGAGCAGTTCTTC. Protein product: CASSLADAGIGEQFF.

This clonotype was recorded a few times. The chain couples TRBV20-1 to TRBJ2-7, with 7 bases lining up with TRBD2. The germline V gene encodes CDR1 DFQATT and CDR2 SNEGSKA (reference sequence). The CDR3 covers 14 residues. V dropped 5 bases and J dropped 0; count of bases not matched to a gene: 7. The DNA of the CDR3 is TGCAGTGCTCAGCGGGACCGCAGCTCCTACGAGCAGTACTTC. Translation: CSAQRDRSSYEQYF.

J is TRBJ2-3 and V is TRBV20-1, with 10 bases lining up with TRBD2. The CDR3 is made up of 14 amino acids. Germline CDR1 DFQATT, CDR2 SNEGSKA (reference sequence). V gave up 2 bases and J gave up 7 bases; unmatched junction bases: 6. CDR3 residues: CSARKSGGEYTQYF. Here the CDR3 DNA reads TGCAGTGCTAGAAAGAGCGGGGGGGAGTATACGCAGTATTTT.

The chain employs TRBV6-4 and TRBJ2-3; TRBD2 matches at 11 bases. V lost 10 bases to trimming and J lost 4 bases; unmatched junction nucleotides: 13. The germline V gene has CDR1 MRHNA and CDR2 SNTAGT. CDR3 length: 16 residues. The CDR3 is CANPGTSGTGADTQYF. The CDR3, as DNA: TGTGCCAACCCCGGGACTAGCGGAACCGGGGCAGATACGCAGTATTTT.

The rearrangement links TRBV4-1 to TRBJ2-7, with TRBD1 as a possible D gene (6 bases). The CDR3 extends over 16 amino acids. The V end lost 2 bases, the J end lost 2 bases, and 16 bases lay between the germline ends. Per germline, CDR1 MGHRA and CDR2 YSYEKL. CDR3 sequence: CASSQTETGLPYEQYF. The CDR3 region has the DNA TGCGCCAGCAGCCAAACAGAGACAGGTCTTCCCTACGAGCAGTACTTC.

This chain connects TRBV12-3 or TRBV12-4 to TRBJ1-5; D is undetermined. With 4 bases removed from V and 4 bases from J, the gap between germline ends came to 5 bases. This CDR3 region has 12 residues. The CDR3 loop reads CASSWANQPQHF. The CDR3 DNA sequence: TGTGCCAGCAGTTGGGCTAATCAGCCCCAGCATTTT.

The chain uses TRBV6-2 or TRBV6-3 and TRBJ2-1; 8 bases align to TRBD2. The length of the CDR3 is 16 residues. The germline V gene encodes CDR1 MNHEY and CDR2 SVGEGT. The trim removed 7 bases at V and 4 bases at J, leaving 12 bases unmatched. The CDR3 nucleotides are TGTGCCAGCAATCCTCAGCGGGGGAGGGGGTACAATGAGCAGTTCTTC. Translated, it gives CASNPQRGRGYNEQFF.